The 3 T cell receptor beta chains listed next were all sequenced from one sample in a study of blood T cell repertoires in COVID-19 (dated by TCRdb to 2018 to 2021). Receptor amplification or capture employed the immunoSEQ multiplex PCR assay. As stored in TCRdb, this immuneACCESS dataset retains in-frame rearrangements with V and J assigned. A fraction of the clones does not appear; measured against another copy, unresolved V genes explain less than half of the discrepancy, and the remainder lacks a known reason. The table for this sample lists approximately 170,000 clones; approximately 83% of them were counted only once. The ten largest clones represent about 2.7% of the sample. The sample consisted of peripheral blood. All receptors derive from a human donor with acute or convalescent COVID-19. The donor label of this sample is uncertain.

The chain links TRBV2 to TRBJ1-1; the D gene is possibly TRBD1 (6 bases). Germline loops: CDR1 SNHLY, CDR2 FYNNEI. The CDR3 has 14 amino acids. Trimming removed 8 bases from V and 0 bases from J, with 13 bases in between. Here the CDR3 reads CASQDRFMNTEAFF. CDR3 DNA: TGTGCCAGCCAGGACAGATTCATGAACACTGAAGCTTTCTTT.

The CDR3 coding sequence is TGTGCCAGCAGCGTAGCTCGGACAGGGTATGGCTACACCTTC. Its translation: CASSVARTGYGYTF. The chain employs TRBV9 and TRBJ1-2, with 8 bases aligning to TRBD1. In germline, CDR1 is SGDLS, CDR2 YYNGEE. This CDR3 contains 14 residues. V was pared by 0 bases and J by 5 bases, with 3 bases of the junction left unmatched.

The chain links TRBV12-3 or TRBV12-4 to TRBJ1-5; no clear D. The CDR3 length is 13 residues. Trimming cost V 5 bases and J 1 base, with 6 bases left between them. The CDR3 bases are TGTGCCAGCAGTCGGGAGAGCAATCAGCCCCAGCATTTT. Translation: CASSRESNQPQHF.